These T cell receptor beta chains were read from a single sample in a study of cytomegalovirus exposure and HLA in healthy donors. Libraries were prepared by immunoSEQ multiplex PCR; TCRdb keeps only in-frame clonotypes and omits some of them. This table holds 97,000 or so clones, 85% to 95% found once. Sequencing input: PBMCs. These TCRs come from a woman younger than 30 in good health and CMV-seronegative. CDR3s include the opening cysteine and the closing phenylalanine or tryptophan. The D gene is left open where the match is weak. Only some rows state a clone size, as once, few, many or a class for expanded clones.

cdr3_nt | cdr3_aa | d_call | v_call | clone_size | j_call
TGTGCCAGCAGCCCGGGAGGGGGCAACTATGGCTACACCTTC | CASSPGGGNYGYTF | TRBD1 | TRBV11-3 | . | TRBJ1-2
TGTGCCAGCAGCACCATGACAGGGGCCTACGAGCAGTACTTC | CASSTMTGAYEQYF | TRBD1 | TRBV9 | . | TRBJ2-7
TGTGCCAGCACCCAATGGACAGCCACAGATACGCAGTATTTT | CASTQWTATDTQYF | . | TRBV5-5 | . | TRBJ2-3
TGTGCCAGCAGCTTTGACAGTTCGTATGGCTACACCTTC | CASSFDSSYGYTF | . | TRBV7-3 | . | TRBJ1-2
TGTGCCAGCAGCCTTAGCGGGGGGCCCCTAGAGACCCAGTACTTC | CASSLSGGPLETQYF | TRBD2 | TRBV7-3 | once | TRBJ2-5
TGTGCCAGCAGCTTAGTGGGGACAGGGAACACTGAAGCTTTCTTT | CASSLVGTGNTEAFF | TRBD1 | TRBV11-2 | . | TRBJ1-1
TGTGCCAGCTCACTCAGCGGACAGGGCGGCAATCAGCCCCAGCATTTT | CASSLSGQGGNQPQHF | TRBD1 | TRBV18 | . | TRBJ1-5
TGCGCCAGCAACGCCGGGGGTGATACGCAGTATTTT | CASNAGGDTQYF | . | TRBV5-1 | . | TRBJ2-3
TGTGCCAGTAGTATTCGGGGCTCTGGGGCCAACGTCCTGACTTTC | CASSIRGSGANVLTF | . | TRBV19 | . | TRBJ2-6
TGTGCCAGTAGTGTCGCCGGGACAGGGATCGGGTTTCAGCCCCAGCATTTT | CASSVAGTGIGFQPQHF | TRBD1 | TRBV19 | . | TRBJ1-5
TGTGCCAGCAGATGGACGACAGGTTTAGGCTATGGCTACACCTTC | CASRWTTGLGYGYTF | . | TRBV27 | . | TRBJ1-2
TGTGCCATCAGTGAACCCGTCACTAGCACAGATACGCAGTATTTT | CAISEPVTSTDTQYF | . | TRBV10-3 | . | TRBJ2-3
TGCGCCAGCAGCACCCAGGGGGCCCTCACTGAAGCTTTCTTT | CASSTQGALTEAFF | TRBD1 | TRBV4-3 | . | TRBJ1-1
TGTGCCAGCAGCCTAAATGAAAAACTGTTTTTT | CASSLNEKLFF | . | TRBV2 | . | TRBJ1-4
TGTGCCAGCAGTTACTCAGACAGACGGGAGGCTTTCTTT | CASSYSDRREAFF | . | TRBV6-5 | . | TRBJ1-1